This T cell receptor (beta chain) appears in the sequencing data of a study of STAT3 mutations in large granular lymphocyte leukemia (dated by TCRdb to between 2017 and 2020). Broadly, across the study: Canonical activating STAT3 mutations were detected in roughly half of the longitudinally sequenced T-LGLL patients. One or more immunosuppressive therapy regimens were given to more than half of T-LGLL patients, and hematologic response was seen in about 40% of the treated patients. Patients with T-cell large granular lymphocyte leukemia underwent serial deep sequencing of TCRbeta CDR3 and STAT3 to reconstruct clonal hierarchy and dynamics. From an initial cohort of around 190 LGL patients, roughly 17 representative T-LGLL cases were selected for longitudinal TCRbeta and STAT3 sequencing. As controls within the study, a couple of patients with natural killer LGL leukemia were also sequenced longitudinally. Each patient was sequenced at an average of approximately 4 time points, ranging from 2 to 8 samplings.

Study-level results and caveats: Persisting codominant clonotypes in some patients meant a small but highly pathogenic clone may have been missed. In 6 of 18 patients, TCR clonotype switching occurred after therapy, and every newly emerging clone was STAT3 wild type. Because no samples were available when a clone first appeared, clonal expansion had to be inferred from samplings taken at other points. Every T-LGLL patient showed at least one immunodominant TCRbeta clonotype, and about half showed multiple immunodominant subclonotypes. Dominant TCR clone burden was found to exceed STAT3 mutant burden in several patients, suggesting that STAT3 mutation arose secondarily within a pre-expanded clone. Linking therapy response to changes in TCR clonal burden was complicated by variable intervals between samplings and by differing treatment regimens.

TCRbeta libraries were sequenced on an Illumina MiSeq, averaging around 41,000 productive templates per sample. Using multiplex PCR amplification, the immunoSEQ assay generated the TCRbeta CDR3 libraries. Processing in the source paper ran as follows. Repertoire diversity was calculated as previously defined, and values close to 0 indicated extremely monoclonal samples. TCRdb re-hosts the immuneACCESS table, in-frame sequences only. Its copies lack some clones; in the studies checked, an unresolved V gene accounts for under half of them, and the cause for the rest is not known. V, J and clone size are those of that table, while D and trimming were read from the DNA. The sample table records about 8,700 clones; over 75% of these occur just once. The top ten clonotypes cover roughly 83% of the sample. From the germline V gene, CDR1 is SGHRS and CDR2 is YFSETQ. Relative to germline, V is 3 bases shorter and J is 1 base shorter, with 16 bases between their ends. From cysteine to phenylalanine, the CDR3 is 16 amino acids long. Only the CDR3 part of the read is kept: 48 bases, read in frame from the first base.

The same DNA, extracted from blood mononuclear cells, served for both the TCR sequencing and the STAT3 sequencing. As concerns this clone: This receptor's antigen is unknown. The sample holds no much larger clone one base away, and base qualities are not on file.

Input material: peripheral blood mononuclear cells. The receptor comes from a man aged 80 or over with T-cell large granular lymphocyte leukemia. Some clones in this sample may be carry-over from other donors' samples. The age is the age at diagnosis. The chain is encoded by TRBV5-1 joined to TRBJ2-5; possibly the D gene is TRBD2, per 6 matching bases. The CDR3 reads as follows: CASSSGSDTSQETQYF. The DNA sequence is as follows: TGCGCCAGCAGCTCCGGGAGTGACACTTCCCAAGAGACCCAGTACTTC.